This T cell receptor beta chain was sequenced during a study of tumor-infiltrating lymphocytes in primary liver carcinoma. The authors made TCR beta cDNA from around 500 ng total RNA with a constant-region primer. Slightly modified ARM-PCR served as the procedure for the TCR beta libraries. These libraries came from three rounds of nested multiplex PCR. Amplification in the first two PCR rounds was performed using TRBV1-TRBV30 forward primers and a C-beta reverse primer for about 10 cycles each. TCRdb processed the multiplex PCR reads anew with MiXCR; each CDR3 protein has one entry. The repertoire has roughly 100,000 distinct CDR3 sequences, 82% of them found once; the top ten carry about 20%. The CDR3 spans 14 residues. The V gene's germline CDR1 is SGHNT and CDR2 YENEEA. Between the trimmed V and J ends, which lost 10 bases and 5 bases, there was a span of 18 bases. Bulk tissue was left unsorted, and RNA and DNA were co-extracted from 20-30 mg of it.

The source material was liver tumor tissue from sampling region 3. This sample's subset: tumor region T3, left-lateral pole. The J gene is TRBJ2-1, the V gene TRBV11-3; tentatively, D is TRBD1 (5 bases). The sequence came from a man between 35 and 55 years old with primary liver carcinoma and hepatitis B virus infection. The CDR3 is CAISLGVSNNEQFF. In nucleotides, the CDR3 is TGTGCCATCAGTTTAGGGGTCTCGAACAATGAGCAGTTCTTC.